This entry lists 23 T cell receptor beta chains sequenced from one sample in a study of CD8 T cells in Susac syndrome. RNA amounts of about 0.5 to 1 ug underwent reverse transcription with random hexamers. MiXCR, applied by TCRdb to the immunoSEQ multiplex PCR reads, yields one record per CDR3 protein. The profile covers 95,000 to 150,000 distinct CDR3 sequences, with roughly 94% appearing a single time and around 0.28% taken by the ten largest. Sequencing was done on a sample of CD8+ T cells from PBMCs. Source of these receptors: a human donor with Susac syndrome.

The CDR3 is CASSTLAGEDEQYF. The CDR3 DNA sequence: TGCGCCAGCAGCACCCTAGCGGGGGAGGACGAGCAGTACTTC. The V gene is TRBV5-1, the J gene TRBJ2-7, with 10 bases matching TRBD2. The V gene end was trimmed by 4 bases and the J gene end by 5 bases; junction bases not matched to a gene: 6. The CDR3 covers 14 residues. Germline V gene lookup returns CDR1 SGHRS and CDR2 YFSETQ.

This clonotype was observed a handful of times. The chain carries TRBV12-3 or TRBV12-4 and TRBJ2-1; D gene uncertain. Trimming shortened V by 4 bases and J by 6 bases, and 1 base separated the two germline ends. This CDR3 is 10 amino acids long. The CDR3, as DNA: TGTGCCAGCAGTTCCAATGAGCAGTTCTTC. Residues: CASSSNEQFF.

The CDR3 sequence: CASSPTSGEWETQYF. The CDR3 region has the DNA TGTGCCAGCAGTCCGACTAGCGGGGAGTGGGAGACCCAGTACTTC. This chain uses TRBV7-9 with TRBJ2-5; 11 positions agree with TRBD2. The V and J ends lost 6 bases and 5 bases, in that order; junction bases with no gene match: 8. CDR3 size: 15 residues. Per germline, CDR1 SEHNR and CDR2 FQNEAQ (reference sequence).

This CDR3 reads CASSLGAGVHEQYF. DNA for the CDR3: TGTGCCAGCAGCTTGGGTGCCGGGGTCCACGAGCAGTACTTC. The chain combines TRBV5-6 with TRBJ2-7, with D tentatively TRBD2 (5 bases). Trimming pared 0 bases from V and 5 bases from J, leaving 12 bases between. The germline V gene encodes CDR1 SGHDT and CDR2 YYEEEE. The CDR3 runs to 14 residues. The complete variable domain, with remaining parts taken from reference TRBV5-6 and TRBJ2-7, reads DAGVTQSPTHLIKTRGQQVTLRCSPKSGHDTVSWYQQALGQGPQFIFQYYEEEERQRGNFPDRFSGHQFPNYSSELNVNALLLGDSALYLCASSLGAGVHEQYFGPGTRLTVT.

V is TRBV7-9 and J is TRBJ1-1, with 10 bases fitting TRBD1. V was clipped by 6 bases and J by 6 bases; unmatched bases: 4. CDR3 length equals 13 residues. The V gene's germline CDR1 is SEHNR and CDR2 FQNEAQ (reference sequence). CDR3 in amino acids: CASSWDRGPEAFF. Written as DNA, the CDR3 is TGTGCCAGCAGTTGGGACAGGGGTCCTGAAGCTTTCTTT.

The V call is TRBV4-1, the J call TRBJ2-1; 7 positions agree with TRBD2. The CDR3 consists of 15 residues. V was pared by 1 base and J by 8 bases, with 8 bases of the junction left unmatched. Germline V gene sequence: CDR1 MGHRA, CDR2 YSYEKL. The CDR3 bases are TGCGCCAGCAGCCAAGGGCGGGAGCTAAGCCATGAGCAGTTCTTC. It is translated as CASSQGRELSHEQFF.

The rearrangement links TRBV11-2 to TRBJ2-2; D is possibly TRBD2 (5 bases). The germline gives CDR1 SGHAT, CDR2 FQNNGV. V lost 4 bases, J lost 6 bases, and 9 bases lay in between. CDR3 length: 13 residues. This chain's CDR3 is CASSSLAPGELFF. The CDR3 DNA follows: TGTGCCAGCAGCTCCCTAGCACCCGGGGAGCTGTTTTTT.

A single count supports this clonotype. The chain is built from TRBV27 and TRBJ1-2, with D perhaps TRBD1 (5 bases). The ends were cut back, 4 bases at V and 0 bases at J, with 6 bases in the middle. Germline-derived CDR1 and CDR2 are MNHEY and SMNVEV (reference sequence). The CDR3 runs to 13 residues. The CDR3: CASSWGSNYGYTF. CDR3 in DNA: TGTGCCAGCAGTTGGGGGTCTAACTATGGCTACACCTTC.

The V and J genes are TRBV25-1 and TRBJ2-2, with no clear D. The germline CDR1 and CDR2 sequences are MGHDK and SYGVNS. Deletions cut 2 bases from V and 6 bases from J, with 7 bases between. The CDR3 consists of 13 residues. CDR3 in amino acids: CASSEAQAGELFF. Written as DNA, the CDR3 is TGTGCCAGCAGTGAAGCGCAGGCCGGGGAGCTGTTTTTT.

J is TRBJ2-3 and V is TRBV15; D is uncertain. The CDR3 consists of 15 residues. CDR1 and CDR2 from the germline V gene are LNHNV and YYDKDF (reference sequence). V dropped 3 bases and J dropped 2 bases, with 12 bases sitting between them. This CDR3 reads CATSRSLRLTDTQYF. In DNA form, the CDR3 reads TGTGCCACCAGCAGGTCCTTGAGACTCACAGATACGCAGTATTTT.

The rearrangement links TRBV4-1 to TRBJ2-1; TRBD1 aligns across 7 bases. Per germline, CDR1 MGHRA and CDR2 YSYEKL. V was pared by 1 base and J by 7 bases, with 4 bases of the junction left unmatched. The CDR3 consists of 14 residues. In DNA, the CDR3 is TGCGCCAGCAGCCAAGGACAGGGAACGAATGAGCAGTTCTTC. It translates to CASSQGQGTNEQFF.

This clonotype appeared once. The J gene is TRBJ1-1, the V gene TRBV7-9; 8 bases match TRBD1. Germline CDR1 SEHNR, CDR2 FQNEAQ (reference sequence). CDR3 length: 15 amino acids. The trim removed 5 bases at V and 1 base at J, leaving 6 bases unmatched. The CDR3 coding sequence is TGTGCCAGCAGCGCTCTGGGACAGGAGAACACTGAAGCTTTCTTT. Its protein is CASSALGQENTEAFF.

This clonotype was counted a single time. DNA of the CDR3: TGCAGTGCTAGACAAATTACCTCCTACGAGCAGTACTTC. Residues: CSARQITSYEQYF. The chain combines TRBV20-1 with TRBJ2-7; no firm D call. V was shortened by 2 bases and J by 0 bases, with 8 bases between the two germline ends. The CDR3 sequence is 13 residues long. Germline values: CDR1 DFQATT, CDR2 SNEGSKA (reference sequence).

The rearrangement uses TRBV12-3 or TRBV12-4 and TRBJ1-1, with D possibly matching TRBD1 (5 bases). V was trimmed by 6 bases and J by 5 bases, leaving 10 bases between them. This CDR3 has 12 amino acids. The CDR3, as DNA: TGTGCCAGCAGGATTCAGGGAACTGAAGCTTTCTTT. As protein: CASRIQGTEAFF.

The chain is built from TRBV13 and TRBJ1-5; 10 bases fit TRBD1. Germline CDR1 and CDR2: PRHDT and FYEKMQ (reference sequence). The CDR3 is made up of 14 amino acids. V lost 5 bases, J lost 6 bases, and 4 bases stayed unmatched. The CDR3 is CASSPGQGTQPQHF. The CDR3 DNA reads as TGTGCCAGCAGCCCGGGACAGGGGACTCAGCCCCAGCATTTT.

The V call is TRBV10-1, the J call TRBJ2-1, with 9 bases aligning to TRBD2. Germline-derived CDR1 and CDR2 are WNHNN and SYGVQD (reference sequence). This CDR3 comprises 16 residues. V lost 0 bases to trimming and J lost 4 bases; unmatched junction nucleotides: 4. The CDR3 sequence: CASSESAGGPYNEQFF. The CDR3 bases are TGCGCCAGCAGTGAGTCAGCGGGGGGCCCATACAATGAGCAGTTCTTC.

The rearrangement joins TRBV7-6 to TRBJ2-2; possibly TRBD1 for D (6 bases). The CDR3 sequence is 16 residues long. The V gene's germline CDR1 is SGHVS and CDR2 FNYEAQ. Trimming left V 5 bases short and J 3 bases short, with 16 bases between. CDR3 loop: CASSPRTPGDTGELFF. The CDR3 nucleotides are TGTGCCAGCAGCCCTCGCACTCCAGGGGACACCGGGGAGCTGTTTTTT.

The CDR3 nucleotides are TGTGCCAGCAGCTTAGGCGGGGGAGACACAGATACGCAGTATTTT. As protein: CASSLGGGDTDTQYF. V is TRBV7-3 and J is TRBJ2-3, with 7 bases fitting TRBD2. The CDR3 spans 15 residues. Trimming removed 2 bases from V and 2 bases from J; junction bases left unmatched: 4. Germline V gives CDR1 SGHTA, CDR2 FQGTGA.

The genes are TRBV29-1 and TRBJ1-3; no firm D call. V lost 1 base to trimming and J lost 4 bases, with 11 bases between them. The length of the CDR3 is 14 residues. CDR1 is SQVTM and CDR2 is ANQGSEA in the germline V gene. For the CDR3, the DNA is TGCAGCGTTGAAGGCCCGGACCAAGGAAACACCATATATTTT. Translated: CSVEGPDQGNTIYF.

This sequence joins TRBV2 and TRBJ2-3; 10 nucleotides align to TRBD2. The CDR3 is 15 amino acids. Germline V gene sequence: CDR1 SNHLY, CDR2 FYNNEI. V shed 7 bases, J shed 2 bases, and the junction held 6 bases outside the gene matches. The CDR3 loop is CASKVAGGSTDTQYF. The CDR3 coding sequence is TGTGCCAGCAAAGTAGCGGGGGGCTCCACAGATACGCAGTATTTT. Drawing the rest from reference TRBV2 and TRBJ2-3, the complete variable domain is EPEVTQTPSHQVTQMGQEVILRCVPISNHLYFYWYRQILGQKVEFLVSFYNNEISEKSEIFDDQFSVERPDGSNFTLKIRSTKLEDSAMYFCASKVAGGSTDTQYFGPGTRLTVL.

The chain has TRBV29-1 and TRBJ2-7; 9 bases are shared with TRBD1. The length of the CDR3 is 13 residues. V lost 5 bases and J lost 4; bases outside the gene matches: 6. Per germline, CDR1 SQVTM and CDR2 ANQGSEA. CDR3 region: CSVISGQGYEQYF. DNA of the CDR3: TGCAGCGTTATATCGGGACAGGGTTACGAGCAGTACTTC.

The CDR3 nucleotides read TGTGCCAGCAGCTTAGGTCGGCGGGGGGTACTATACAATGAGCAGTTCTTC. It codes for CASSLGRRGVLYNEQFF. This sequence joins TRBV11-2 and TRBJ2-1; TRBD2 matches 8 bases. The germline gives CDR1 SGHAT, CDR2 FQNNGV. CDR3 length: 17 amino acids. After removal of 1 base from V and 4 bases from J, the junction contained 9 bases not matched to a gene. Based on the CDR3 plus reference TRBV11-2 and TRBJ2-1, the full variable domain is EAGVAQSPRYKIIEKRQSVAFWCNPISGHATLYWYQQILGQGPKLLIQFQNNGVVDDSQLPKDRFSAERLKGVDSTLKIQPAKLEDSAVYLCASSLGRRGVLYNEQFFGPGTRLTVL.

The chain recombines TRBV30 with TRBJ2-5; the match to TRBD2 covers 7 bases. The CDR3 extends over 15 amino acids. Germline CDR1 and CDR2: GTSNPN and SVGIG (reference sequence). V trimming: 0 bases; J trimming: 6 bases; junction bases outside the gene matches: 10. CDR3 DNA: TGTGCCTGGAGTGTGCTTCCCGGGGGGTCGAAGACCCAGTACTTC. Protein sequence: CAWSVLPGGSKTQYF.